The 13 T cell receptor beta chains in this list originate from one sample, sequenced in a study of cytomegalovirus exposure and HLA in healthy donors. Use of 60 Vbeta and 13 Jbeta primers characterized the PCR. The data were produced by immunoSEQ multiplex PCR, yet TCRdb's version contains in-frame clones alone and is incomplete. The specimen's table records around 150,000 clones. The sequenced sample was PBMCs. Receptors were obtained from a woman in her sixties or seventies in good health and CMV-seronegative.

The rearrangement links TRBV5-1 to TRBJ2-1; D is possibly TRBD2 (6 bases). The CDR3 contains 16 residues. CDR1 SGHRS and CDR2 YFSETQ come from the germline V gene. V gave up 0 bases and J gave up 5 bases, with 15 bases separating them. The CDR3 spells CASSLVALAPDNEQFF. The DNA for the CDR3 is TGCGCCAGCAGCTTGGTTGCCCTAGCGCCAGACAATGAGCAGTTCTTC.

Written as DNA, the CDR3 is TGTGCCAGCAGCCCCCGTTTAGCGGGTGTTGCTAACAATGAGCAGTTCTTC. Protein: CASSPRLAGVANNEQFF. The chain employs TRBV7-9 and TRBJ2-1, with 7 bases identical to TRBD2. Germline lookup yields CDR1 SEHNR and CDR2 FQNEAQ (reference sequence). The CDR3 spans 17 residues. The J segment lost 5 bases and the V segment lost 5 bases, leaving 15 bases of the junction unmatched.

The J gene is TRBJ2-7, the V gene TRBV19; D might be TRBD2 (6 bases). CDR3 length equals 14 residues. Germline CDR1 reads LNHDA; CDR2 reads SQIVND (reference sequence). Trimming removed 10 bases from V and 5 bases from J, with 21 bases in between. The chain's CDR3 is CATYPARGRDEQYF. DNA for the CDR3: TGTGCCACTTACCCGGCGCGGGGTAGGGACGAGCAGTACTTC. The full variable domain, in which reference TRBV19 and TRBJ2-7 provide the parts outside the CDR3, is DGGITQSPKYLFRKEGQNVTLSCEQNLNHDAMYWYRQDPGQGLRLIYYSQIVNDFQKGDIAEGYSVSREKKESFPLTVTSAQKNPTAFYLCATYPARGRDEQYFGPGTRLTVT.

The rearrangement links TRBV5-4 to TRBJ1-2; 8 bases map to TRBD1. Per the germline V gene, CDR1 is SGHNT and CDR2 is YYREEE (reference sequence). The CDR3 has 14 amino acids. V lost 5 bases to trimming and J lost 1 base; unmatched junction nucleotides: 4. This chain's CDR3 is CASRSGQDNYGYTF. DNA for the CDR3: TGTGCCAGCAGATCGGGACAGGATAACTATGGCTACACCTTC.

This rearrangement joins TRBV11-3 to TRBJ2-1, with 9 bases aligning to TRBD1. This CDR3 contains 15 residues. The V gene's germline CDR1 is SGHNT and CDR2 YENEEA. V dropped 8 bases and J dropped 10; count of bases not matched to a gene: 15. The CDR3 region has the DNA TGTGCCAGCGCCCTGGGGACAGGGAAGTTTGGAGAGCAGTTCTTC. Amino acids: CASALGTGKFGEQFF.

The chain uses TRBV4-3 and TRBJ1-2; 7 bases line up with TRBD1. This CDR3 contains 15 residues. The V gene end was trimmed by 1 base and the J gene end by 4 bases; junction bases not matched to a gene: 6. The V gene's germline CDR1 is LGHNA and CDR2 YSLEER. The CDR3 loop reads CASSQGERGLYGYTF. CDR3 coding DNA: TGCGCCAGCAGCCAAGGGGAAAGGGGGCTCTATGGCTACACCTTC.

The chain joins TRBV4-1 to TRBJ1-1, with TRBD1 matching 7 bases. Germline V lookup: CDR1 MGHRA, CDR2 YSYEKL. The J segment lost 4 bases and the V segment lost 6 bases, leaving 17 bases of the junction unmatched. This CDR3 comprises 17 residues. The CDR3 here is CASRSGQRPYWITEAFF. CDR3 in DNA: TGCGCCAGCAGGTCGGGACAGCGTCCTTACTGGATCACTGAAGCTTTCTTT.

As DNA, the CDR3 is TGTGCCAGCATCCTACAGGGGGCCAAAAACATTCAGTACTTC. Its protein product is CASILQGAKNIQYF. The V gene is TRBV2, the J gene TRBJ2-4; 7 nucleotides match TRBD1. The V and J ends lost 7 bases and 1 base, in that order; junction bases with no gene match: 4. CDR3 length: 14 amino acids. Germline loops: CDR1 SNHLY, CDR2 FYNNEI.

The J gene is TRBJ1-2, the V gene TRBV18, with D perhaps matching TRBD1 (6 bases). The germline V gene encodes CDR1 KGHSH and CDR2 LQKENI. Between the trimmed V and J ends, which lost 5 bases and 4 bases, there was a span of 17 bases. This CDR3 comprises 15 residues. The CDR3 bases are TGTGCCAGCTCAAGTTCAGCTCAGGGGTCCTATGGCTACACCTTC. Protein product: CASSSSAQGSYGYTF.

The chain recombines TRBV7-9 with TRBJ1-5, with 10 bases that match TRBD1. Per the germline V gene, CDR1 is SEHNR and CDR2 is FQNEAQ (reference sequence). There are 17 residues in the CDR3. V was pared by 5 bases and J by 5 bases, with 12 bases of the junction left unmatched. In DNA, the CDR3 is TGTGCCAGCAGCCCAGAAGCCGGACAGGGGGTTTATCAGCCCCAGCATTTT. This translates into CASSPEAGQGVYQPQHF.

This chain uses TRBV20-1 with TRBJ1-1, with D maybe TRBD1 (6 bases). This CDR3 is built from 11 residues. Germline loops: CDR1 DFQATT, CDR2 SNEGSKA (reference sequence). V dropped 5 bases and J dropped 7 bases, with 11 bases sitting between them. The CDR3 nucleotides are TGCAGTGCTCAGAAGACAGGTGAAGCTTTCTTT. This encodes CSAQKTGEAFF.

The rearrangement joins TRBV4-1 to TRBJ1-2; 8 nucleotides match TRBD1. J was trimmed by 2 bases and V by 0 bases; bases with no gene match: 17. Germline assignment: CDR1 MGHRA and CDR2 YSYEKL. The CDR3 contains 20 residues. This CDR3 reads CASSQDSGQGGFSWNYGYTF. CDR3 coding DNA: TGCGCCAGCAGCCAAGATTCTGGACAGGGTGGATTTTCGTGGAACTATGGCTACACCTTC.

The chain joins TRBV4-3 to TRBJ1-1; a weak D match, TRBD1 (6 bases). The CDR3 is made up of 16 amino acids. Deletions cut 4 bases from V and 6 bases from J, with 21 bases between. The V gene's germline CDR1 is LGHNA and CDR2 YSLEER. The CDR3 DNA reads TGCGCCAGCAGCCCTCATTTGGGGGGGCAACGGTCTGAAGCTTTCTTT. This translates into CASSPHLGGQRSEAFF.